Listed below are T cell receptor beta chains from one sample, sequenced in a study of preoperative IRX-2 immunotherapy in early breast cancer. Sequencing was performed with immunoSEQ multiplex PCR; in TCRdb, only in-frame clones are kept and a portion is missing. The sample records around 35,000 clones, more than 90% being singletons. This material was acquired from a patient treated with IRX-2 immunotherapy. All receptors derive from a human donor with breast cancer. CDR3s include the opening cysteine and the closing phenylalanine or tryptophan. The D gene is left open where the match is weak. Clone size appears in some rows only: once, few, many, or a class for an expanded clone.

V gene,clone size,D gene,J gene,CDR3 DNA,CDR3 protein
TRBV7-3,once,TRBD2,TRBJ2-3,TGTGCCAGCGCGGGAGGGGGCACAGATACGCAGTATTTT,CASAGGGTDTQYF
TRBV14,-,-,TRBJ1-6,TGTGCCAGCAGGGTTGGGCTTCATAATTCACCCCTCCACTTT,CASRVGLHNSPLHF
TRBV18,-,TRBD1,TRBJ1-2,TGTGCCAGCTCACCCCCGGACAGGGGGCAGGGCTACACCTTC,CASSPPDRGQGYTF
TRBV2,-,TRBD1,TRBJ2-3,TGTGCCAGCAGGAACCGGGACAGCCTCACAGATACGCAGTATTTT,CASRNRDSLTDTQYF
TRBV18,-,TRBD1,TRBJ1-1,TGTGCCAGCTCCCCCGGATCGGACAGGGCGAACACTGAAGCTTTCTTT,CASSPGSDRANTEAFF
TRBV18,-,TRBD1,TRBJ2-1,TGTGCCAGCTCACCCGGGACAGGGCGGTATGAGCAGTTCTTC,CASSPGTGRYEQFF
TRBV7-8,few,-,TRBJ2-4,TGTGCCAGCAGCTTAGACGGACTCGGGGGAGACATTCAGTACTTC,CASSLDGLGGDIQYF
TRBV27,once,-,TRBJ2-2,TGTGCCAGCAGTTTTCTCTCCGTGAACACCGGGGAGCTGTTTTTT,CASSFLSVNTGELFF
TRBV5-1,-,-,TRBJ1-1,TGCGCCAGCAGTGCTAAAAGGCGACACAGCTTGAACACTGAAGCTTTCTTT,CASSAKRRHSLNTEAFF
TRBV28,-,-,TRBJ2-5,TGTGCCAGCAGTCACCAGGGTATCGAGACCCAGTACTTC,CASSHQGIETQYF
TRBV19,-,TRBD2,TRBJ2-3,TGTGCCAGTAGTGATAGCGGGAGAGGATGGGATACGCAGTATTTT,CASSDSGRGWDTQYF
TRBV2,-,-,TRBJ2-7,TGTGCCAGCGGCGGGACTTTGAACTACGAGCAGTACTTC,CASGGTLNYEQYF
TRBV6-5,-,TRBD1,TRBJ1-2,TGTGCCAGCAGTTACTTGACAGGGGGCCAAGGCTACACCTTC,CASSYLTGGQGYTF
TRBV7-9,-,-,TRBJ2-1,TGTGCCAGCAGCTTACTTTCCGGGACTCCGTACAATGAGCAGTTCTTC,CASSLLSGTPYNEQFF
TRBV10-3,-,-,TRBJ1-1,TGTGCCATCAGTGTCGATGACACTGAAGCTTTCTTT,CAISVDDTEAFF
TRBV19,-,-,TRBJ1-1,TGTGCCAGTAGACGGCAGCCGAACACTGAAGCTTTCTTT,CASRRQPNTEAFF
TRBV28,-,-,TRBJ2-7,TGTGCCAGCAGTTCTGGACCTTACTACGAGCAGTACTTC,CASSSGPYYEQYF
TRBV7-2,-,TRBD1,TRBJ2-1,TGTGCCAGCAGCTTTGGGACAGCAAACAATGAGCAGTTCTTC,CASSFGTANNEQFF
TRBV27,-,TRBD2,TRBJ2-7,TGTGCCAGCAGTCCCCTAGCGGGGGGTCTTCCGTACGAGCAGTACTTC,CASSPLAGGLPYEQYF
TRBV18,-,TRBD2,TRBJ2-7,TGTGCCAGCTCACTAAATCCGACTAGCGGGAGGGCCAAAGGGTACGAGCAGTACTTC,CASSLNPTSGRAKGYEQYF
TRBV11-3,-,-,TRBJ2-3,TGTGCCAGCAGCTTAGAGGGGGTTTTCACAGATACGCAGTATTTT,CASSLEGVFTDTQYF
TRBV12-5,-,TRBD1,TRBJ1-1,TGTGCTAGTGGTTTGGACCGGACAGGGGGCTACACTGAAGCTTTCTTT,CASGLDRTGGYTEAFF
TRBV27,-,TRBD1,TRBJ1-2,TGTGCCAGCAGTAGACAGGGGAGGGGATATGGCTACACCTTC,CASSRQGRGYGYTF
TRBV4-3,-,TRBD1,TRBJ2-7,TGCGCCAGCAGCCAAGAGGACTTCGACAGGGGAGCCTACGAGCAGTACTTC,CASSQEDFDRGAYEQYF
TRBV7-3,-,TRBD2,TRBJ2-1,TGTGCCAGCAGCCCAAGGGGAGGGGACCCTCTTCAGTTCTTC,CASSPRGGDPLQFF
TRBV6-5,-,TRBD2,TRBJ2-7,TGTGCCAGCAGTCCCCGGCGGGGGTTCTCCTACGAGCAGTACTTC,CASSPRRGFSYEQYF
TRBV7-9,-,-,TRBJ2-3,TGTGCCAGCAGCTTTACGGATACGCAGTATTTT,CASSFTDTQYF
TRBV29-1,few,-,TRBJ1-1,TGCAGCGTTGAAAACAGGTACACTGAAGCTTTCTTT,CSVENRYTEAFF
TRBV27,-,TRBD1,TRBJ1-2,TGTGCCAGCAGTGTACGGACAGGGTCGAACTATGGCTACACCTTC,CASSVRTGSNYGYTF
TRBV7-9,-,-,TRBJ1-1,TGTGCCAGCATCGTAGAGGGGTTGGGAGCTGAAGCTTTCTTT,CASIVEGLGAEAFF
TRBV28,-,-,TRBJ2-7,TGTGCCAGCAGTTCTGGACCTTACTACGAGCAGTACTTC,CASSSGPYYEQYF
TRBV7-8,-,-,TRBJ2-1,TGTGCCAGCAGCTTAGAGACAGATGAGCAGTTCTTC,CASSLETDEQFF
TRBV27,-,-,TRBJ1-6,TGTGCCAGCACCGGGGGGGAAACCTATAATTCACCCCTCCACTTT,CASTGGETYNSPLHF
TRBV27,-,TRBD1,TRBJ1-5,TGTGCCAGCAGTCTCCTCGGGATGGGGACAGCCCAGCATTTT,CASSLLGMGTAQHF
TRBV11-3,-,-,TRBJ2-2,TGTGCCAGCAGCTTACCCGGAGTGCACACCGGGGAGCTGTTTTTT,CASSLPGVHTGELFF